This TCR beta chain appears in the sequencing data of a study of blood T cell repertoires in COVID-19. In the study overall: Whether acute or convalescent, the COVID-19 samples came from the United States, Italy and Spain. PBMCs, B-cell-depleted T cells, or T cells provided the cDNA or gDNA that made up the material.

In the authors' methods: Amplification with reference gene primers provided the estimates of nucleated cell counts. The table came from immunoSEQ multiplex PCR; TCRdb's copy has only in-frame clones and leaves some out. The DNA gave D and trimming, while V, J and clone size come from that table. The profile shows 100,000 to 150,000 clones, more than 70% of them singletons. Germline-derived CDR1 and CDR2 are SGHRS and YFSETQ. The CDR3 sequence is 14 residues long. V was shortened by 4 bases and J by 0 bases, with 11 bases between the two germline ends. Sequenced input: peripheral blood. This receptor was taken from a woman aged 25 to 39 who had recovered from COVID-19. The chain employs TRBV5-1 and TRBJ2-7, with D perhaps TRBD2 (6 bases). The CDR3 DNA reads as TGCGCCAGCAGCCGATCGACTAGCTCCTACGAGCAGTACTTC. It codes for CASSRSTSSYEQYF.